The rows below give T cell receptor beta chains drawn from one sample of a study of cytomegalovirus exposure and HLA in healthy donors. TCRdb's table, derived via immunoSEQ multiplex PCR, lists solely in-frame clones and lacks some. The table has some 80,000 clones, around 78% seen once. The source material was PBMCs. The source of these receptors is a man between 40 and 49 years old in good health and CMV-seronegative. The CDR3 runs from the conserved cysteine through the conserved F or W. D genes are given only for firm matches. Where a row states a size, it is once, few, many or the class of an expanded clone; other rows omit it.

TRBD1	few	TRBV6-5	TRBJ2-7	TGTGCCAGCAGTTACTTCCCGGGACAGGGAAGCCACGAGCAGTACTTC	CASSYFPGQGSHEQYF
.	once	TRBV7-2	TRBJ2-3	TGTGCCAGCACCCCCGGGGGGCCTAGCACAGATACGCAGTATTTT	CASTPGGPSTDTQYF
.	.	TRBV5-1	TRBJ1-5	TGCGCCAGCAGCTTCGACGGTTTAGCAAATCAGCCCCAGCATTTT	CASSFDGLANQPQHF
TRBD1	once	TRBV18	TRBJ1-2	TGTGCCAGCTCACCAAGGGCGACAGGGGAGCGGAGCTATGGCTACACCTTC	CASSPRATGERSYGYTF
TRBD1	.	TRBV10-3	TRBJ1-2	TGTGCCATCAGTGGTTCTCAGGGGGCGGTGAACTATGGCTACACCTTC	CAISGSQGAVNYGYTF
.	.	TRBV28	TRBJ1-3	TGTGCCAGCAGACCCACAGGGATGGGAAGCTCTGGAAACACCATATATTTT	CASRPTGMGSSGNTIYF
.	.	TRBV19	TRBJ2-4	TGTGCCAGTAGTGCGTGGGCGGGAAACATTCAGTACTTC	CASSAWAGNIQYF
.	.	TRBV11-2	TRBJ1-4	TGTGCCAGCAGCTTACTTCTTGCAACTAATGAAAAACTGTTTTTT	CASSLLLATNEKLFF
TRBD2	.	TRBV5-1	TRBJ2-7	TGCGCCAGCAGCCGGGGGCGGTCTAGCGGGTTCAACGAGCAGTACTTC	CASSRGRSSGFNEQYF
.	.	TRBV30	TRBJ2-7	TGTGCCTGGAGTACCAGCTCCTACGAGCAGTACTTC	CAWSTSSYEQYF
.	few	TRBV11-2	TRBJ2-5	TGTGCCAGCAGCTTAGGTGGTACGGGGCAAGAGACCCAGTACTTC	CASSLGGTGQETQYF